These T cell receptor beta chains were read from a single sample in a study of blood T cell repertoires in COVID-19. Profiled with immunoSEQ multiplex PCR; TCRdb holds only in-frame clones, not every one. The table shows about 190,000 clones, with around 80% occurring only once. Sequences were obtained from peripheral blood. All receptors derive from a woman at least 80 years old with active or convalescent COVID-19. Each CDR3 is given with its conserved first and last residue. Each record gives: J gene, D gene, V gene, CDR3 protein, CDR3 DNA. D genes are given only for firm matches.

j_call: TRBJ1-2; d_call: TRBD1; v_call: TRBV28; cdr3_aa: CASTTGGSYGYTF; cdr3_nt: TGTGCCAGCACAACAGGGGGATCCTATGGCTACACCTTC
j_call: TRBJ2-3; d_call: TRBD2; v_call: TRBV3-1/TRBV3-2; cdr3_aa: CASSRSGRGGLDTQYF; cdr3_nt: TGTGCCAGCAGCCGGTCAGGGCGGGGGGGGTTAGATACGCAGTATTTT
j_call: TRBJ2-1; d_call: NA; v_call: TRBV4-2; cdr3_aa: CASSQERGVGGLGNEQFF; cdr3_nt: TGTGCCAGCAGCCAAGAACGAGGCGTGGGGGGGCTGGGCAATGAGCAGTTCTTC
j_call: TRBJ1-4; d_call: TRBD1; v_call: TRBV6-5; cdr3_aa: CASSLTGSDEKLFF; cdr3_nt: TGTGCCAGCAGTCTGACAGGGAGCGATGAAAAACTGTTTTTT
j_call: TRBJ2-5; d_call: TRBD2; v_call: TRBV5-6; cdr3_aa: CASSLVLAGQETQYF; cdr3_nt: TGTGCCAGCAGCTTGGTACTAGCGGGGCAAGAGACCCAGTACTTC
j_call: TRBJ1-1; d_call: NA; v_call: TRBV12-3/TRBV12-4; cdr3_aa: CASSLGLHTEAFF; cdr3_nt: TGTGCCAGCAGTTTAGGACTGCACACTGAAGCTTTCTTT
j_call: TRBJ1-4; d_call: NA; v_call: TRBV5-6; cdr3_aa: CASSRDFANEKLFF; cdr3_nt: TGTGCCAGCAGCAGAGACTTTGCTAATGAAAAACTGTTTTTT
j_call: TRBJ2-5; d_call: NA; v_call: TRBV19; cdr3_aa: CASSPISAGRETQYF; cdr3_nt: TGTGCCAGTAGCCCAATCTCGGCGGGGAGGGAGACCCAGTACTTC
j_call: TRBJ1-2; d_call: TRBD1; v_call: TRBV5-1; cdr3_aa: CASSWGTGGNNYGYTF; cdr3_nt: TGCGCCAGCAGCTGGGGGACAGGGGGAAATAACTATGGCTACACCTTC
j_call: TRBJ2-3; d_call: TRBD2; v_call: TRBV20-1; cdr3_aa: CSASLTGGFYTQYF; cdr3_nt: TGCAGTGCTAGTTTAACGGGGGGGTTTTATACGCAGTATTTT